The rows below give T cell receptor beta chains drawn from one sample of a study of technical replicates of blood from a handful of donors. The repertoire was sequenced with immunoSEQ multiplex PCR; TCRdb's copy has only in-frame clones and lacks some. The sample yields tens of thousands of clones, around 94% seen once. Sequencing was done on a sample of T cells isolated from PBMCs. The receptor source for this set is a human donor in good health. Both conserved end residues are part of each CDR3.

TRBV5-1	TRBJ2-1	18	CASSPGYGLAGADNEQFF
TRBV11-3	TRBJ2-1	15	CASSLAGLSYNEQFF
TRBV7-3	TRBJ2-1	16	CASSLERGRSYNEQFF
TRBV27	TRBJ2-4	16	CASSSTGLLDFAIQYF
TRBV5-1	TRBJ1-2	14	CASSLGQPAGGYTF
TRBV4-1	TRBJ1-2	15	CASSQGARTNYGYTF
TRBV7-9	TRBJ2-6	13	CASSFGGANVLTF
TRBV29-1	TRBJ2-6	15	CSVTGTGSGANVLTF
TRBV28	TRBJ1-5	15	CASSSFRDRDQPQHF
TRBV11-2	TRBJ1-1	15	CASSLAEGMNTEAFF
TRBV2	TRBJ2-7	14	CASSLDRVGNEQYF
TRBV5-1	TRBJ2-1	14	CASSLSSGGSEQFF
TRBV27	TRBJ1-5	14	CASSLETGHQPQHF
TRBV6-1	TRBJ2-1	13	CASTRGAYNEQFF
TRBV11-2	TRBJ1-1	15	CASSLVGQENTEAFF
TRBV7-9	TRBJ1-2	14	CASRPDRVDRGYTF
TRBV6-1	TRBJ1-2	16	CASSVSEAASSYGYTF
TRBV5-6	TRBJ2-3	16	CASSLVTGTETDTQYF
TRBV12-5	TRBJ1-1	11	CASGLGDEAFF
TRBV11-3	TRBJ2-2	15	CASSRGTVNTGELFF
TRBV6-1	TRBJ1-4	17	CASSEGDRVYYREKLFF
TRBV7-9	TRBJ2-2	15	CASPKLDANTGELFF
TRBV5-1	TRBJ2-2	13	CASSSSTAGELFF
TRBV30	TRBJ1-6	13	CAWNRQTNSPLHF
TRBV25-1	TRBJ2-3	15	CASSAPGLASDTQYF
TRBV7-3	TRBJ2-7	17	CASSHHGRDRGSYEQYF